The entry below describes one T cell receptor (beta chain). Sequencing was performed with immunoSEQ multiplex PCR; in TCRdb, only in-frame clones are kept and a portion is missing. The profile shows 15,000 or so clones, about 30% of them singletons. The CDR3 length is 12 residues. Germline CDR1 and CDR2: MNHNS and SASEGT. V shed 10 bases and J shed 7 bases, with 17 bases lying between them. The sample comes from a study of graft-versus-host responses after intestinal transplantation. The authors combined some 200,000 CFSE-labeled responder cells with some 200,000 irradiated, violet-dye-labeled stimulator cells in plates.

The V call is TRBV6-1, the J call TRBJ2-7; D is uncertain. The sample in question was alloreactive CD8+ T cells from a mixed lymphocyte reaction culture, obtained before intestinal transplant. Subset reported: CFSE-low proliferating T cells sorted from approximately six-day pre-transplant mixed lymphocyte reaction (GvH or HvG direction). The origin of this receptor is a human patient who received an intestinal transplant. CDR3 nucleotides: TGTGCCACATCGACCCCGGCGAGGGAGCAGTACTTC. Its translation: CATSTPAREQYF.